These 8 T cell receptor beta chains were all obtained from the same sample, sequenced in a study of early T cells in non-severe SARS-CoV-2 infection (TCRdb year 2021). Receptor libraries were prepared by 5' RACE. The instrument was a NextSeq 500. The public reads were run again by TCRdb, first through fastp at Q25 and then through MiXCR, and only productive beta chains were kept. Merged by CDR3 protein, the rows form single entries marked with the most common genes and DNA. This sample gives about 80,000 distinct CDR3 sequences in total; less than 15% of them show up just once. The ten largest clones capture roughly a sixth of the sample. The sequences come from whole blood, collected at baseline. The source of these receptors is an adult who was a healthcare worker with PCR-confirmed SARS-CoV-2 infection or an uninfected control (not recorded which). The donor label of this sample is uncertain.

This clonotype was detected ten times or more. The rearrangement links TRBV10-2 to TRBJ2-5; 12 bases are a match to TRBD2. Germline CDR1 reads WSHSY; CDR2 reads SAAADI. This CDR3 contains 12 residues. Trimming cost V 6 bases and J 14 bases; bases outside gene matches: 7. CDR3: CASSPTSGGDYF. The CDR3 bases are TGCGCCAGCAGCCCGACTAGCGGGGGTGATTACTTC.

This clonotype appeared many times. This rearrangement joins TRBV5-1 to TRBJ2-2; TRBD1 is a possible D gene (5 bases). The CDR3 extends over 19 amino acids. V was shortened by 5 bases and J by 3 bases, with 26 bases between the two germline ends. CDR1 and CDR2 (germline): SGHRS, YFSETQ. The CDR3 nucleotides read TGCGCCAGCAGGCTCGGGTCGAACAGGAACCCCCGTCACACCGGGGAGCTGTTTTTT. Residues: CASRLGSNRNPRHTGELFF.

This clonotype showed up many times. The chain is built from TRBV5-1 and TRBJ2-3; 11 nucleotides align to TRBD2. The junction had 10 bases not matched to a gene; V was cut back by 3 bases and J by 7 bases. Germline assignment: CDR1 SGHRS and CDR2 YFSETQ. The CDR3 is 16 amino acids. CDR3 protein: CASSSEPGLAANTQYF. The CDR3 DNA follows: TGCGCCAGCAGCTCCGAGCCGGGACTAGCGGCTAATACGCAGTATTTT.

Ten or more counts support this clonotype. CDR3 bases: TGTGCCAGCAGCCAAGATTTCCGGGGGTCCGCAGATACGCAGTATTTT. As protein: CASSQDFRGSADTQYF. V gene TRBV4-2 combines with J gene TRBJ2-3; D is possibly TRBD2 (6 bases). Per the germline V gene, CDR1 is LGHNA and CDR2 is YNFKEQ. The CDR3 contains 16 residues. Trimming pared 0 bases from V and 4 bases from J, leaving 14 bases between.

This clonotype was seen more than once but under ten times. DNA for the CDR3: TGTGCCAGCAGTTACTTGAGACAGGGTAATTTGGGGCAGTTCTTC. Residues: CASSYLRQGNLGQFF. The chain employs TRBV6-5 and TRBJ2-1, with 7 bases identical to TRBD1. Trimming at V came to 1 base and at J to 12 bases, leaving 12 bases not matched to a gene. Germline CDR1 reads MNHEY; CDR2 reads SVGAGI. The CDR3 sequence is 15 residues long.

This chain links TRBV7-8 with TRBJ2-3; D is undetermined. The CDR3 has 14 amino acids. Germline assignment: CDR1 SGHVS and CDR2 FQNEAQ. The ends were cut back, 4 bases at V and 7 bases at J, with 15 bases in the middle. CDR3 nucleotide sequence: TGTGCCAGCAGCTCGGCCGGTCCGAGGAATACGCAGTATTTT. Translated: CASSSAGPRNTQYF. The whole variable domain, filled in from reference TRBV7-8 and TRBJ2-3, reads GAGVSQSPRYKVAKRGQDVALRCDPISGHVSLFWYQQALGQGPEFLTYFQNEAQLDKSGLPSDRFFAERPEGSVSTLKIQRTQQEDSAVYLCASSSAGPRNTQYFGPGTRLTVL.

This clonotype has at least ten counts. The CDR3 here is CAISEEGGQTDTQYF. The CDR3 nucleotides are TGTGCCATCAGCGAAGAGGGGGGGCAGACAGATACGCAGTATTTT. The chain is built from TRBV10-3 and TRBJ2-3; a possible D gene is TRBD2 (7 bases). The CDR3 extends over 15 amino acids. V gave up 6 bases and J gave up 3 bases, with 16 bases separating them. Germline values: CDR1 ENHRY, CDR2 SYGVKD.

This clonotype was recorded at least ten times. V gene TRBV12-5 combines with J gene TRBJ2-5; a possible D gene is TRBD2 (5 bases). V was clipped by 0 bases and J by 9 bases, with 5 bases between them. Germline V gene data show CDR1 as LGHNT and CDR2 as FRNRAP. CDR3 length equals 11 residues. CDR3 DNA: TGTGCTAGTGGTTTGGTCGGGGCCCAGTACTTC. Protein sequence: CASGLVGAQYF.